A selection of T cell receptor beta chains follows, all from one sample in a study of shared clonotypes between healthy human individuals. The assay was immunoSEQ multiplex PCR, and TCRdb's table has in-frame clones only and misses some. This table has some 2,000,000 clones, approximately 96% appearing once. Sample: naive CD4+ T cells sorted from blood. These receptors originate from a young man in good health. CDR3s include the opening cysteine and the closing phenylalanine or tryptophan. The D gene is left open where the match is weak. Size tells how often a clone was seen (once, few, many) or the class of an expanded clone, and some rows leave it out.

CDR3aa	CDR3nt	d_gene	abundance	v_gene	j_gene
CASGLGGPTDTQYF	TGTGCTAGTGGTCTCGGGGGGCCCACAGATACGCAGTATTTT	NA	NA	TRBV12-5	TRBJ2-3
CACSGTVNTGELFF	TGTGCCTGCTCCGGGACGGTGAACACCGGGGAGCTGTTTTTT	NA	NA	TRBV19	TRBJ2-2
CASSLRPELGYEQYF	TGTGCCAGCAGCCTCCGTCCGGAGTTGGGCTACGAGCAGTACTTC	NA	NA	TRBV7-2	TRBJ2-7
CASSHDRTNEQFF	TGCGCCAGCAGCCACGACAGAACCAATGAGCAGTTCTTC	NA	NA	TRBV5-1	TRBJ2-1
CASTTGMSNQPQHF	TGTGCCAGCACCACAGGGATGAGCAATCAGCCCCAGCATTTT	NA	NA	TRBV6-1	TRBJ1-5
CASSHGQGGEKLFF	TGCGCCAGCAGCCATGGCCAGGGAGGTGAAAAACTGTTTTTT	NA	NA	TRBV4-3	TRBJ1-4
CASSLNAETQYF	TGTGCCAGCAGCTTAAATGCCGAGACGCAGTATTTT	NA	NA	TRBV7-3	TRBJ2-3
CASSVGGAGSGSTDTQYF	TGTGCCAGCAGCGTCGGGGGCGCGGGAAGCGGGAGCACAGATACGCAGTATTTT	NA	NA	TRBV9	TRBJ2-3
CASIGQGVNTGELFF	TGTGCCAGCATTGGACAGGGGGTAAACACCGGGGAGCTGTTTTTT	TRBD1	NA	TRBV2	TRBJ2-2
CASSLEGNNEKLFF	TGTGCCAGCAGCTTAGAAGGGAATAATGAAAAACTGTTTTTT	NA	NA	TRBV5-4	TRBJ1-4
CAYAGITNTEAFF	TGTGCCTATGCAGGGATCACGAACACTGAAGCTTTCTTT	NA	NA	TRBV30	TRBJ1-1
CSAQRDRGWGPQHF	TGCAGCGCCCAACGGGACAGGGGCTGGGGGCCCCAGCATTTT	TRBD1	NA	TRBV29-1	TRBJ1-5
CASSFLGNTIYF	TGTGCCAGCAGTTTCCTCGGAAACACCATATATTTT	NA	NA	TRBV27	TRBJ1-3
CASSYNTGDSGNTIYF	TGCGCCAGCAGCTATAATACAGGAGACTCTGGAAACACCATATATTTT	NA	NA	TRBV4-1	TRBJ1-3
CASSVTAGGVYEQYF	TGTGCCAGCAGCGTAACGGCGGGAGGCGTCTACGAGCAGTACTTC	TRBD2	NA	TRBV9	TRBJ2-7
CASSFTQNTEAFF	TGTGCCAGCAGTTTTACTCAGAACACTGAAGCTTTCTTT	NA	NA	TRBV11-3	TRBJ1-1
CAWSDGPAETQYF	TGTGCCTGGAGTGACGGTCCGGCAGAGACCCAGTACTTC	NA	NA	TRBV30	TRBJ2-5
CASSLGWGQPQHF	TGTGCCAGCAGCTTGGGCTGGGGTCAGCCCCAGCATTTT	NA	NA	TRBV5-6	TRBJ1-5
CASSRSVGREQYF	TGCGCCAGCAGTCGGTCAGTGGGTCGCGAGCAGTACTTC	NA	NA	TRBV4-3	TRBJ2-7
CASSLDRANEQFF	TGTGCCAGCAGCTTAGACCGGGCCAATGAGCAGTTCTTC	NA	NA	TRBV7-8	TRBJ2-1
CASSSSGEPTYEQYF	TGTGCCAGCAGTTCTTCAGGGGAACCCACCTACGAGCAGTACTTC	NA	NA	TRBV28	TRBJ2-7
CASSGDRYSYEQYF	TGTGCCAGCAGTGGGGACAGATACTCCTACGAGCAGTACTTC	TRBD1	NA	TRBV2	TRBJ2-7
CASKASGASGANVLTF	TGCGCCAGCAAGGCTAGCGGGGCCTCTGGGGCCAACGTCCTGACTTTC	TRBD2	once	TRBV10-2	TRBJ2-6
CASSPGTSGNNEQYF	TGCGCCAGCAGCCCCGGGACTAGCGGGAACAACGAGCAGTACTTC	TRBD2	NA	TRBV5-1	TRBJ2-7
CASSLRGGTDTQYF	TGTGCCAGCAGTTTGAGGGGGGGCACAGATACGCAGTATTTT	NA	NA	TRBV28	TRBJ2-3
CASKPRDRGRQYF	TGTGCCAGCAAACCCCGGGACAGGGGTAGGCAGTACTTC	TRBD1	NA	TRBV27	TRBJ2-7
CSVAVGVGEQYF	TGCAGCGTTGCGGTGGGGGTCGGCGAGCAGTACTTC	NA	NA	TRBV29-1	TRBJ2-7
CASKTGVAPIQYF	TGTGCCAGCAAAACAGGGGTCGCACCGATACAGTATTTT	TRBD1	once	TRBV6-1	TRBJ2-3
CASSPRDRYMNTEAFF	TGCGCCAGCAGCCCCCGGGACAGGTACATGAACACTGAAGCTTTCTTT	TRBD1	NA	TRBV4-1	TRBJ1-1
CASSQDRGQPYNEQFF	TGCGCCAGCAGCCAAGATAGAGGACAGCCTTACAATGAGCAGTTCTTC	NA	NA	TRBV4-1	TRBJ2-1
CASSGGLEQFF	TGTGCCAGCAGTGGAGGGCTTGAGCAGTTCTTC	NA	NA	TRBV6-4	TRBJ2-1
CASSRQGEKLFF	TGTGCCAGTAGCCGTCAAGGGGAAAAACTGTTTTTT	NA	once	TRBV19	TRBJ1-4
CASRLAGGGYEQYF	TGTGCCAGCAGGCTAGCGGGGGGCGGCTACGAGCAGTACTTC	TRBD2	NA	TRBV28	TRBJ2-7
CASSEVAGVTNTEAFF	TGTGCCAGCAGTGAAGTTGCAGGGGTTACGAACACTGAAGCTTTCTTT	NA	NA	TRBV6-1	TRBJ1-1
CASSPDRVGGNTIYF	TGTGCCAGCAGCCCGGACAGGGTCGGTGGAAACACCATATATTTT	TRBD1	NA	TRBV5-8	TRBJ1-3
CASSLGHITDTQYF	TGCGCCAGCAGCTTGGGGCACATCACAGATACGCAGTATTTT	NA	once	TRBV5-1	TRBJ2-3
CASSSARGGKPTNTGELFF	TGTGCCAGCAGCTCGGCTCGGGGAGGCAAACCGACGAACACCGGGGAGCTGTTTTTT	NA	NA	TRBV7-2	TRBJ2-2
CASSPPGLAGGNEQFF	TGTGCCAGCAGCCCGCCGGGACTAGCGGGAGGGAATGAGCAGTTCTTC	TRBD2	NA	TRBV11-3	TRBJ2-1
CAIKRDLGNEQFF	TGTGCCATCAAAAGGGATCTTGGGAATGAGCAGTTCTTC	NA	NA	TRBV10-3	TRBJ2-1
CASSPQTTGNSPLHF	TGTGCCAGTAGTCCGCAGACCACAGGGAATTCACCCCTCCACTTT	NA	NA	TRBV19	TRBJ1-6
CASSPDAGSGANVLTF	TGCGCCAGCAGCCCCGACGCTGGTTCTGGGGCCAACGTCCTGACTTTC	NA	NA	TRBV5-1	TRBJ2-6
CASSLESNGRASNEQFF	TGCGCCAGCAGCTTAGAATCTAACGGGAGGGCCTCAAATGAGCAGTTCTTC	TRBD2	NA	TRBV5-1	TRBJ2-1
CASSYRQGVNTEAFF	TGTGCCAGCAGTTACAGGCAGGGGGTGAACACTGAAGCTTTCTTT	TRBD1	NA	TRBV6-6	TRBJ1-1
CASSFGDYGYTF	TGTGCCAGCAGCTTTGGTGATTATGGCTACACCTTC	NA	few	TRBV7-9	TRBJ1-2
CASSQVQGASGYTF	TGTGCCAGCAGCCAAGTACAGGGGGCCTCTGGCTACACCTTC	TRBD1	NA	TRBV14	TRBJ1-2
CSGGTSGLYNEQFF	TGCAGCGGCGGGACTAGCGGCCTCTACAATGAGCAGTTCTTC	TRBD2	NA	TRBV29-1	TRBJ2-1
CSVEVPGGYTF	TGCAGCGTTGAAGTTCCAGGCGGGTACACCTTC	NA	NA	TRBV29-1	TRBJ1-2
CAIRKDPGTEAFF	TGTGCCATCAGAAAGGATCCCGGGACTGAAGCTTTCTTT	NA	NA	TRBV10-3	TRBJ1-1
CASSPDRFPNSPLHF	TGTGCCAGCAGCCCGGACAGGTTCCCTAATTCACCCCTCCACTTT	TRBD1	NA	TRBV7-6	TRBJ1-6
CASSPPRLAAPEQYF	TGTGCCAGCAGCCCACCGAGACTAGCAGCTCCCGAGCAGTACTTC	TRBD2	NA	TRBV7-9	TRBJ2-7
CASRAASGTGELFF	TGTGCCAGCCGCGCGGCAAGCGGGACCGGGGAGCTGTTTTTT	NA	NA	TRBV9	TRBJ2-2